These T cell receptor beta chains were read from a single sample in a study of neurological immune-mediated disorders. TCRdb fed the 5' RACE reads into MiXCR, producing one record per CDR3 protein. The sample shows tens of thousands of distinct CDR3 sequences, 2.5% to 3% of them seen only once. The sample comprised PBMCs. These receptor sequences come from a woman aged 25-40 years with multiple sclerosis. Each CDR3 is given with its conserved first and last residue.

j_call cdr3_length v_call cdr3_aa
TRBJ2-1 16 TRBV27 CASSLSIWSSYNEQFF
TRBJ2-7 14 TRBV9 CASSLRQQPYEQYF
TRBJ2-6 14 TRBV6-2/TRBV6-3 CASGTRSGANVLTF
TRBJ2-1 14 TRBV6-5 CASSYGRSLDEQFF
TRBJ2-5 13 TRBV20-1 CSAMTGGDLAQYF
TRBJ1-6 18 TRBV29-1 CSVEDNGTGSSYNSPLHF
TRBJ2-1 16 TRBV20-1 CSARDGVESSYNEQFF
TRBJ2-1 15 TRBV24-1 CATSDLGQEFGEQFF
TRBJ1-3 16 TRBV7-9 CASSGGQVSSGNTIYF
TRBJ2-3 20 TRBV27 CASRPRVGLAGTNPTDTQYF
TRBJ1-3 15 TRBV7-9 CASSATRDPGNTIYF
TRBJ1-1 15 TRBV13 CASSYCRQGRTEAFF
TRBJ2-3 13 TRBV11-3 CASSLTAPDTQYF
TRBJ1-1 13 TRBV13 CASSLERDTEAFF
TRBJ1-4 16 TRBV14 CASSHGRGTANEKLFF
TRBJ2-1 16 TRBV24-1 CATSDRTSASSNEQFF
TRBJ1-4 12 TRBV7-2 CASSLADRRLFF
TRBJ2-7 14 TRBV15 CATSREFIAYEQYF
TRBJ1-1 16 TRBV5-1 CASSLVPSPLNTEAFF
TRBJ1-2 15 TRBV10-3 CAISESETYDYGYTF
TRBJ1-2 11 TRBV12-3/TRBV12-4 CASTPVGGYTF
TRBJ2-1 16 TRBV4-3 CASSQGRLANYNEQFF
TRBJ2-3 16 TRBV5-1 CASSKVLAGLTDTQYF
TRBJ2-5 14 TRBV20-1 CSADSDREQETQYF
TRBJ2-5 14 TRBV29-1 CSVSYSTDQETQYF
TRBJ1-2 17 TRBV5-5 CASSFDLTGLEAYGYTF
TRBJ2-1 12 TRBV9 CASSPLYNEQFF
TRBJ2-7 12 TRBV18 CASSQETGQQYF
TRBJ1-5 13 TRBV20-1 CSATSNPNQPQHF
TRBJ2-7 12 TRBV20-1 CSAVAGGSAQYF
TRBJ2-7 14 TRBV6-5 CASSLRGQGSEQYF
TRBJ1-6 14 TRBV6-6 CASSKGPQHSPLHF
TRBJ2-1 13 TRBV20-1 CSAPIVAGAEQFF
TRBJ2-1 17 TRBV5-1 CASSLIGGGRGGNEQFF
TRBJ2-6 17 TRBV7-8 CASSLIGVVSGANVLTF
TRBJ2-7 15 TRBV11-2 CASSLTSGTTYEQYF
TRBJ1-1 15 TRBV20-1 CSARSPTGTMTEAFF
TRBJ1-1 14 TRBV11-2 CASSPAGTNTEAFF
TRBJ2-7 15 TRBV7-6 CASSLGAGSFYEQYF
TRBJ2-5 14 TRBV5-1 CASSRGIYQETQYF
TRBJ2-5 16 TRBV5-1 CASSFTGGEGQETQYF
TRBJ2-5 14 TRBV7-2 CASSLSGSLETQYF
TRBJ1-2 14 TRBV7-3 CASSSTGQNYGYTF
TRBJ1-3 13 TRBV7-2 CASSSARGNTIYF
TRBJ1-2 13 TRBV12-3/TRBV12-4 CASIPDSNYGYTF
TRBJ2-7 15 TRBV20-1 CSARDSGYSSYEQYF